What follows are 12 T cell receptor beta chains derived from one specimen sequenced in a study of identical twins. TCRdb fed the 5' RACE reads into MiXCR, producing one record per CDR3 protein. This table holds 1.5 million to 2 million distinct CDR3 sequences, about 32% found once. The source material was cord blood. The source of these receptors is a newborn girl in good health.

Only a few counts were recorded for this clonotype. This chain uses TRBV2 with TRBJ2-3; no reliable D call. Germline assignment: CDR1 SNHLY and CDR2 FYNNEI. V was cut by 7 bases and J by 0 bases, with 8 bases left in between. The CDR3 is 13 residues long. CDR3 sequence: CASIPPSTDTQYF. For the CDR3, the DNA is TGTGCCAGCATCCCCCCCAGCACAGATACGCAGTATTTT.

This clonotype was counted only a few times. CDR3 bases: TGTGCCAGCACCAGATTACGGGACGGATACACAGATACGCAGTATTTT. This codes for CASTRLRDGYTDTQYF. The chain recombines TRBV11-2 with TRBJ2-3; perhaps D is TRBD1 or TRBD2 (5 bases each). The CDR3 sequence is 16 residues long. Germline loops: CDR1 SGHAT, CDR2 FQNNGV. The V end lost 7 bases, the J end lost 2 bases, and 19 bases lay between the germline ends.

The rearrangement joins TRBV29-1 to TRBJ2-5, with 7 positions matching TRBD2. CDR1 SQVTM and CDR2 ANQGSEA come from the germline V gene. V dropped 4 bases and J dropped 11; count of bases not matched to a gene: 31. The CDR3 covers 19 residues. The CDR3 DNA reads TGCAGCGTTGTCGTGAGGGAGCGCGGCTACAGACTAGCCAAAAACGTTCAGTACTTC. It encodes CSVVVRERGYRLAKNVQYF.

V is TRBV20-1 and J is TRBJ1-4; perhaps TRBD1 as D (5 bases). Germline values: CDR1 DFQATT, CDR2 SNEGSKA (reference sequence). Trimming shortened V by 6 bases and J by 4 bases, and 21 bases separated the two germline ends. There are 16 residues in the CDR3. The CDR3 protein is CSARRGRLRLNEKLFF. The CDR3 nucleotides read TGCAGTGCCCGGAGGGGCCGCCTAAGACTTAATGAAAAACTGTTTTTT.

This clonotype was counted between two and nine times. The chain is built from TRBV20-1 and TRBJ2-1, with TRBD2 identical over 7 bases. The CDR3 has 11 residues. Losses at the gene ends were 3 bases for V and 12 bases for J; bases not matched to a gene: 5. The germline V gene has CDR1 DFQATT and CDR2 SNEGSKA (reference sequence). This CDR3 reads CSARETSAQFF. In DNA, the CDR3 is TGCAGTGCTAGGGAAACTAGCGCGCAGTTCTTC.

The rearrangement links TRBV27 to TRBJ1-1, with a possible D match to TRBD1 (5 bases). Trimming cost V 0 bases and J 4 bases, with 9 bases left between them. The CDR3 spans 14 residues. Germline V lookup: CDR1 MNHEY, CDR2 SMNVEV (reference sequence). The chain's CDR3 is CASSLSDISTEAFF. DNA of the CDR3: TGTGCCAGCAGTTTATCGGACATCTCCACTGAAGCTTTCTTT.

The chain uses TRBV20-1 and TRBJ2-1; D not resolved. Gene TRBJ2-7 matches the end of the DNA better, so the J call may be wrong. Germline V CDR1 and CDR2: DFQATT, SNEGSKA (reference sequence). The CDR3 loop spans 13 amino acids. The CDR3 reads CSASHDATQEQYF. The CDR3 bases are TGCAGTGCTAGTCACGACGCTACTCAAGAGCAGTACTTC.

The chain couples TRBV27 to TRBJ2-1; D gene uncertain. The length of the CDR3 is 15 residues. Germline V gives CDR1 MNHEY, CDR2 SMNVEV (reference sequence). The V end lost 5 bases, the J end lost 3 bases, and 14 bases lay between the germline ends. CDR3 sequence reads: CASSPKPVDYNEQFF. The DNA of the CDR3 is TGTGCCAGCAGTCCAAAACCCGTGGACTACAATGAGCAGTTCTTC.

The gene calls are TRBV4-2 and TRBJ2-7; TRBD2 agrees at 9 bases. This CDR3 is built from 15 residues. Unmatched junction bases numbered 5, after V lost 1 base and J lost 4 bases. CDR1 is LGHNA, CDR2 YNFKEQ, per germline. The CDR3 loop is CASSQGSSGRYEQYF. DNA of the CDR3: TGTGCCAGCAGCCAAGGATCCAGCGGGAGGTACGAGCAGTACTTC.

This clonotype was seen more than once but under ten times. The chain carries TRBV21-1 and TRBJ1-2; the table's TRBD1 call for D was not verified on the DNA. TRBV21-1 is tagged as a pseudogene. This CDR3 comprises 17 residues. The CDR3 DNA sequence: TGTGCCAGCAGCAAAGGGGGGCGACAGACCCCTATCAATGGCTACACCTTC. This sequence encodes CASSKGGRQTPINGYTF.

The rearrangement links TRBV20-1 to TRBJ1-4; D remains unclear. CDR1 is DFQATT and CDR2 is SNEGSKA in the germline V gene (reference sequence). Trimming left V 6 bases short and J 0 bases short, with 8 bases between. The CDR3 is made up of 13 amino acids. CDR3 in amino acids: CSAQASTNEKLFF. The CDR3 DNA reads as TGCAGTGCCCAGGCTTCAACTAATGAAAAACTGTTTTTT.

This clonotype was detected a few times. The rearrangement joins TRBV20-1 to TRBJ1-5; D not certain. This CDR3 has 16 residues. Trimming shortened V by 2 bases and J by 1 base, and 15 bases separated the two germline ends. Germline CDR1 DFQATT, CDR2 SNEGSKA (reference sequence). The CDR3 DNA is TGCAGTGCTAGACGGTTTGTGGGCGCAAGCAATCAGCCCCAGCATTTT. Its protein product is CSARRFVGASNQPQHF.